This T cell receptor (beta chain) was sequenced in a study of blood T cells in healthy people across ages. For the second PCR, which ran for about 6 to 12 cycles, a sample-barcoded 5' primer and a J-beta primer mix were used. TCRdb recomputed calls from the 5' RACE reads with MiXCR, one row per CDR3 protein. The sample lists 450,000 to 700,000 distinct CDR3 sequences, 25% to 30% occurring once. Germline values: CDR1 SSHAT, CDR2 FNYEAQ (reference sequence). The CDR3 runs to 18 residues. Extraction of total RNA produced a minimum of 5 micrograms from each sample. Whole-study findings and limits: The unsorted PBMCs prevented any conclusive comparison of naive versus antigen-experienced cells.

Remarks on this clonotype: As yet, its antigen is unknown. Compared with germline, one end of the junction differs, possibly owing to a read error.

Sequenced sample: blood. The chain is built from TRBV7-7 and TRBJ2-3, with D hard to call. The TCR originated in a woman in her seventies in good health. CDR3 protein: CASSLKAGSFSSTDTQYF. The DNA of the CDR3 is TGTGCTAGCAGCTTAAAGGCCGGATCATTTTCTAGCACAGATACGCAGTATTTT.